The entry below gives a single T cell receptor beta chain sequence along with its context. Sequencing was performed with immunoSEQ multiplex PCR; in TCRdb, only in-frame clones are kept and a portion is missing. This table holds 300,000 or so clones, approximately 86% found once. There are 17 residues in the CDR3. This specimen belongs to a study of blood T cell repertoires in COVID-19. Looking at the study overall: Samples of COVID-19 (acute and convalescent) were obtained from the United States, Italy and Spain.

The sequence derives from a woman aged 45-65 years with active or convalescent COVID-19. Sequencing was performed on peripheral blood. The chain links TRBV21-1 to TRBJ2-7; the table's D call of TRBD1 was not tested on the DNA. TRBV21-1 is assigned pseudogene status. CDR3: CASSKNVTGGLLYEQYF. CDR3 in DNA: TGTGCCAGCAGCAAAAATGTGACAGGGGGTCTACTCTACGAGCAGTACTTC.